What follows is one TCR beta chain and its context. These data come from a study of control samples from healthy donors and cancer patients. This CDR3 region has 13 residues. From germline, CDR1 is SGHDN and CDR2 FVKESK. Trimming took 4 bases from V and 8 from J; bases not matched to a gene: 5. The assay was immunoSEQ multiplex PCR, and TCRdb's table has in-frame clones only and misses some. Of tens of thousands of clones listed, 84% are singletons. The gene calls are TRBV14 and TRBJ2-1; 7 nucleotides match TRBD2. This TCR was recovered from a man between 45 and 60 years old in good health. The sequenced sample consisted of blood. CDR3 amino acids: CASSPRRGDEQFF. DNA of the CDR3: TGTGCCAGCAGCCCTCGTCGGGGGGATGAGCAGTTCTTC.